A selection of T cell receptor beta chains follows, all from one sample in a study of blood T cell repertoires in COVID-19. The repertoire was sequenced with immunoSEQ multiplex PCR; TCRdb's copy has only in-frame clones and lacks some. This table holds about 180,000 clones, roughly 85% found once. Source material: peripheral blood. The origin of the receptors is a man between 60 and 75 years old with acute or convalescent COVID-19. Both conserved end residues are part of each CDR3. Fields, in order: D gene, J gene, V gene, CDR3 DNA, CDR3 protein. The D gene is left open where the match is weak.

d_call: TRBD1
j_call: TRBJ1-5
v_call: TRBV28
cdr3_nt: TGTGCCAGCAGTGGACAGGGGGCATCTCAGCCCCAGCATTTT
cdr3_aa: CASSGQGASQPQHF

d_call: TRBD2
j_call: TRBJ2-2
v_call: TRBV7-2
cdr3_nt: TGTGCCAGCAGCGGGGGACTAGTGCACACCGGGGAGCTGTTTTTT
cdr3_aa: CASSGGLVHTGELFF

d_call: .
j_call: TRBJ2-5
v_call: TRBV27
cdr3_nt: TGTGCCAGCAGCCCTTCTTGGCGGGATTCGGAGACCCAGTACTTC
cdr3_aa: CASSPSWRDSETQYF

d_call: .
j_call: TRBJ1-4
v_call: TRBV5-4
cdr3_nt: TGTGCCAGCAGCTTGGCCGAGGGAAAACTGTTTTTT
cdr3_aa: CASSLAEGKLFF

d_call: TRBD2
j_call: TRBJ2-7
v_call: TRBV19
cdr3_nt: TGTGCCAGTAGTCCGGGACTAGCGGGTTCCTACGAGCAGTACTTC
cdr3_aa: CASSPGLAGSYEQYF

d_call: TRBD2
j_call: TRBJ2-1
v_call: TRBV4-1
cdr3_nt: TGCGCCAGCAGCCACCGACTAGCGGGAGGACCATACAATGAGCAGTTCTTC
cdr3_aa: CASSHRLAGGPYNEQFF

d_call: .
j_call: TRBJ1-5
v_call: TRBV9
cdr3_nt: TGTGCCAGCAGCGTAGGGGCAGGGGAGCACCAGCCCCAGCATTTT
cdr3_aa: CASSVGAGEHQPQHF

d_call: .
j_call: TRBJ2-3
v_call: TRBV7-9
cdr3_nt: TGTGCCAGCAGCTTAGGTTTTATCGGCACAGATACGCAGTATTTT
cdr3_aa: CASSLGFIGTDTQYF

d_call: .
j_call: TRBJ2-7
v_call: TRBV6-5
cdr3_nt: TGTGCCAGCAGTTACTCCTTGGGCCAGCGGCCCGACGAGCAGTACTTC
cdr3_aa: CASSYSLGQRPDEQYF

d_call: .
j_call: TRBJ1-3
v_call: TRBV7-2
cdr3_nt: TGTGCCAGCAGAGGGGTGGGGGCAGGTGGAAACACCATATATTTT
cdr3_aa: CASRGVGAGGNTIYF